Shown below are 30 T cell receptor beta chains from a single sample sequenced in a study of CD8+CD57+ T cells in acquired aplastic anemia. Genomic DNA served as template for TCR beta VDJ and CDR3 profiling. Each CDR3 protein is one row after TCRdb ran MiXCR on the reads. Of 75,000 to 100,000 distinct CDR3 sequences in the sample, roughly 70% were seen once. By flow cytometry, patients selected for sequencing had shown an expansion of CD8+CD57+ cells. The sequenced sample was sorted CD4+, CD8+, or CD8+CD57+ T cells (not recorded which) from PBMCs. The receptors were sampled from a human donor with aplastic anemia.

This chain uses TRBV24-1 with TRBJ2-1; tentatively, D is TRBD1 or TRBD2 (5 bases each). The germline CDR1 and CDR2 sequences are KGHDR and SFDVKD. Deletions cut 2 bases from V and 0 bases from J, with 10 bases between. This CDR3 contains 16 residues. The chain's CDR3 is CATSDYKGSSYNEQFF. CDR3 nucleotides: TGTGCCACCAGTGATTATAAGGGGAGCTCCTACAATGAGCAGTTCTTC.

The chain has TRBV12-3 or TRBV12-4 and TRBJ2-7, with a possible D match to TRBD1 (5 bases). Trimming cost V 6 bases and J 2 bases, with 11 bases left between them. This CDR3 has 13 amino acids. CDR3 residues: CASRKQAAYEQYF. As DNA, the CDR3 is TGTGCCAGCAGAAAACAGGCTGCCTACGAGCAGTACTTC.

This rearrangement joins TRBV2 to TRBJ2-7; D remains unclear. The CDR3 has 11 amino acids. The germline V gene encodes CDR1 SNHLY and CDR2 FYNNEI. The ends were cut back, 7 bases at V and 1 base at J, with 5 bases in the middle. The CDR3 DNA sequence: TGTGCCAGCATACCTTCCTACGAGCAGTACTTC. It is translated as CASIPSYEQYF.

Here the CDR3 reads CSVTGKVPDTQYF. The DNA for the CDR3 is TGCAGTGTAACAGGGAAAGTCCCAGATACGCAGTATTTT. The chain combines TRBV20-1 with TRBJ2-3; tentative D call: TRBD1 (6 bases). Germline CDR1 and CDR2: DFQATT and SNEGSKA (reference sequence). Trimming shortened V by 7 bases and J by 4 bases, and 15 bases separated the two germline ends. The CDR3 covers 13 residues.

This clonotype was found many times. This chain connects TRBV29-1 to TRBJ1-2; D possibly corresponds to TRBD1 (5 bases). The V gene lost 6 bases and the J gene lost 2 bases, with 22 bases spanning the gap. Germline CDR1 reads SQVTM; CDR2 reads ANQGSEA. CDR3 size: 16 residues. CDR3: CSVRRGDYRGNYGYTF. The CDR3 region has the DNA TGCAGCGTCCGGAGAGGGGATTACCGGGGGAACTATGGCTACACCTTC.

Turning to this clonotype: The junction and the germline gene differ at one end; a read error may be behind it. V is TRBV7-8 and J is TRBJ2-7; D may be TRBD1 (6 bases). The CDR3 covers 14 residues. Germline values: CDR1 SGHVS, CDR2 FQNEAQ. CDR3 loop: CAGSLGAGVNEQYF. The CDR3 DNA reads as TGTGCCGGCAGCTTAGGGGCAGGGGTCAACGAGCAGTACTTC. The complete variable domain, with remaining parts taken from reference TRBV7-8 and TRBJ2-7, reads GAGVSQSPRYKVAKRGQDVALRCDPISGHVSLFWYQQALGQGPEFLTYFQNEAQLDKSGLPSDRFFAERPEGSVSTLKIQRTQQEDSAVYLCAGSLGAGVNEQYFGPGTRLTVT.

The chain is built from TRBV2 and TRBJ1-1, with 7 bases fitting TRBD1. The CDR3 is made up of 13 amino acids. The germline V gene encodes CDR1 SNHLY and CDR2 FYNNEI. Trimming took 8 bases from V and 0 from J; bases not matched to a gene: 3. DNA of the CDR3: TGTGCCAGCGAGGGACAGCTGAACACTGAAGCTTTCTTT. This translates into CASEGQLNTEAFF.

The chain recombines TRBV24-1 with TRBJ2-5; D is unresolved. V gave up 3 bases and J gave up 1 base, with 5 bases separating them. Per germline, CDR1 KGHDR and CDR2 SFDVKD. The CDR3 extends over 13 amino acids. This CDR3 is CATSDGSQETQYF. The CDR3 coding sequence is TGTGCCACCAGTGATGGCAGCCAAGAGACCCAGTACTTC.

This chain connects TRBV12-3 or TRBV12-4 to TRBJ2-1, with 9 nucleotides matching TRBD2. The CDR3 has 12 residues. V shed 4 bases and J 15 bases; nucleotides not matched to a gene: 7. CDR3 sequence reads: CASSSSGTSPFF. For the CDR3, the DNA is TGTGCCAGCAGTTCCTCCGGGACTAGCCCGTTCTTC.

This chain joins TRBV19 and TRBJ2-5; no firm D call. Looked up from germline, CDR1 is LNHDA and CDR2 is SQIVND (reference sequence). V was clipped by 4 bases and J by 5 bases, with 11 bases between them. The CDR3 extends over 13 amino acids. Here the CDR3 DNA reads TGTGCCAGTAGTACACAGAGCCACGAGACCCAGTACTTC. It encodes CASSTQSHETQYF.

The gene calls are TRBV2 and TRBJ1-5; D might be TRBD1 (6 bases). Germline V lookup: CDR1 SNHLY, CDR2 FYNNEI. The CDR3 covers 14 residues. Trimming stripped 7 bases from V and 9 bases from J, with 19 bases between. CDR3 amino acids: CASKDGRGGGPQHF. DNA for the CDR3: TGTGCCAGCAAGGACGGAAGGGGAGGGGGGCCCCAGCATTTT.

Remarks on this clonotype: The CDR3 carries no conserved terminal phenylalanine or tryptophan, so it likely arises from a read error. The gene calls are TRBV4-1 and TRBJ1-2; no reliable D call. The germline CDR1 and CDR2 sequences are MGHRA and YSYEKL. V dropped 3 bases and J dropped 6 bases, with 23 bases sitting between them. CDR3 length equals 17 residues. CDR3 sequence reads: CASSHQSSLGFAHGYTS. CDR3 in DNA: TGCGCCAGCAGCCATCAGAGCTCTCTGGGTTTTGCGCATGGCTACACCTCC.

With respect to this clonotype: A read error may explain this, as a much larger clone is one base away. V usage is TRBV4-1 and J usage is TRBJ2-5; unclear D gene. Germline V gene sequence: CDR1 MGHRA, CDR2 YSYEKL. The length of the CDR3 is 14 residues. The DNA for the CDR3 is TGCGTCAGCAGCCCCTACTTCGGTCCAGAGACCCAGTACTTC. As protein: CVSSPYFGPETQYF.

In the case of this clonotype: The junction and the germline gene differ at one end; a read error may be behind it. V gene TRBV7-8 combines with J gene TRBJ2-2; maybe TRBD2 (5 bases). CDR1 is SGHVS, CDR2 FQNEAQ, per germline. This CDR3 comprises 16 residues. The CDR3 DNA follows: TGTGCCAGCAGCTCCAGGAGGACCCCGAACGCCGGGGAGCTGTTTTTT. Encoded protein: CASSSRRTPNAGELFF. Full variable domain (outside the CDR3, taken from reference TRBV7-8 and TRBJ2-2): GAGVSQSPRYKVAKRGQDVALRCDPISGHVSLFWYQQALGQGPEFLTYFQNEAQLDKSGLPSDRFFAERPEGSVSTLKIQRTQQEDSAVYLCASSSRRTPNAGELFFGEGSRLTVL.

The rearrangement links TRBV6-4 to TRBJ2-2; tentatively, D is TRBD2 (6 bases). The CDR3 is made up of 13 amino acids. The V and J ends lost 8 bases and 6 bases respectively, with 13 bases between them. Germline values: CDR1 MRHNA, CDR2 SNTAGT. CDR3 sequence reads: CASQGGDAGELFF. CDR3 sequence (DNA): TGTGCCAGCCAGGGAGGCGACGCCGGGGAGCTGTTTTTT.

V and J are TRBV29-1 and TRBJ1-2; D is unclear. Germline V gives CDR1 SQVTM, CDR2 ANQGSEA. V was pared by 2 bases and J by 7 bases, with 5 bases between. This CDR3 is built from 10 residues. This chain's CDR3 is CSVEWGGYTF. As DNA, the CDR3 is TGCAGCGTTGAATGGGGTGGCTACACCTTC.

The rearrangement uses TRBV10-1 and TRBJ2-7; 9 bases line up with TRBD2. The CDR3 consists of 14 residues. The V segment lost 4 bases and the J segment 2 bases; nucleotides outside the gene matches: 3. Germline-derived CDR1 and CDR2 are WNHNN and SYGVQD (reference sequence). CDR3 sequence: CASSAASGTYEQYF. CDR3 in DNA: TGCGCCAGCAGTGCGGCTAGCGGGACCTACGAGCAGTACTTC.

The chain combines TRBV2 with TRBJ1-5; D remains unclear. The CDR3 length is 16 residues. The V end lost 0 bases, the J end lost 0 bases, and 9 bases lay between the germline ends. Per the germline V gene, CDR1 is SNHLY and CDR2 is FYNNEI. The CDR3 is CASSEALYGSNQPQHF. The CDR3, as DNA: TGTGCCAGCAGTGAAGCGTTGTACGGTAGCAATCAGCCCCAGCATTTT.

The chain uses TRBV20-1 and TRBJ2-3; D is ambiguous. Germline V gene data show CDR1 as DFQATT and CDR2 as SNEGSKA (reference sequence). This CDR3 contains 14 residues. V lost 4 bases, J lost 0 bases, and 11 bases lay in between. CDR3 sequence: CSAKEHSSTDTQYF. CDR3 DNA sequence: TGCAGTGCTAAGGAGCATTCTAGCACAGATACGCAGTATTTT.

The rearrangement joins TRBV24-1 to TRBJ2-1; 7 bases align to TRBD1. V shed 0 bases, J shed 10 bases, and the junction held 2 bases outside the gene matches. The CDR3 is 13 residues long. Per germline, CDR1 KGHDR and CDR2 SFDVKD. The CDR3 DNA reads TGTGCCACCAGTGATTTGTGGGGACAGGAGCAGTTCTTC. Its protein is CATSDLWGQEQFF.

The chain combines TRBV5-1 with TRBJ2-2; D is possibly TRBD1 (6 bases). CDR3 length: 16 residues. CDR1 is SGHRS, CDR2 YFSETQ, per germline. V was cut by 4 bases and J by 0 bases, with 13 bases left in between. CDR3 sequence: CASSHDRLANTGELFF. The DNA for the CDR3 is TGCGCCAGCAGCCACGACAGGTTGGCGAACACCGGGGAGCTGTTTTTT.

This clonotype was observed a few times. The chain has TRBV20-1 and TRBJ1-2; possible D gene TRBD1, 5 bases. Germline V CDR1 and CDR2: DFQATT, SNEGSKA (reference sequence). Between the trimmed V and J ends, which lost 2 bases and 12 bases, there was a span of 19 bases. This CDR3 comprises 13 residues. In DNA, the CDR3 is TGCAGTGCTAGACCTAAAGCCAGTCTGACAGACACCTTC. As protein: CSARPKASLTDTF.

The gene calls are TRBV2 and TRBJ1-1, with D tentatively TRBD1 (5 bases). The germline CDR1 and CDR2 sequences are SNHLY and FYNNEI. Trimming shortened V by 10 bases and J by 1 base, and 22 bases separated the two germline ends. This CDR3 is 16 amino acids long. The CDR3 DNA reads TGTGCCACCCTTGGGGGTGGGAAGACGGGGAACACTGAAGCTTTCTTT. Amino acid sequence: CATLGGGKTGNTEAFF.

This rearrangement joins TRBV19 to TRBJ2-1; D gene uncertain. The CDR3 spans 12 residues. The germline V gene has CDR1 LNHDA and CDR2 SQIVND (reference sequence). V was cut by 10 bases and J by 10 bases, with 17 bases left in between. The CDR3 loop is CATGRRAEEQFF. The CDR3 DNA sequence: TGTGCCACTGGTCGAAGGGCAGAGGAGCAGTTCTTC.

This clonotype turned up a few times. This CDR3 reads CASSKQGSLEQYF. CDR3 nucleotide sequence: TGTGCCAGCAGCAAACAGGGGTCACTCGAGCAGTACTTC. V usage is TRBV13 and J usage is TRBJ2-7, with 7 bases matching TRBD1. V was pared by 5 bases and J by 6 bases, with 7 bases of the junction left unmatched. Germline CDR1 reads PRHDT; CDR2 reads FYEKMQ (reference sequence). This CDR3 spans 13 amino acids.

The gene calls are TRBV10-3 and TRBJ1-1, with TRBD1 as a possible D gene (6 bases). The CDR3 loop spans 14 amino acids. The V end lost 7 bases, the J end lost 0 bases, and 12 bases lay between the germline ends. Germline V gives CDR1 ENHRY, CDR2 SYGVKD. CDR3 coding DNA: TGTGCCATCAACCGGGACAAAATGAACACTGAAGCTTTCTTT. Translation: CAINRDKMNTEAFF.

This clonotype was seen many times. J is TRBJ1-4 and V is TRBV7-9; D is undetermined. The CDR3 is 14 amino acids. Germline V gene sequence: CDR1 SEHNR, CDR2 FQNEAQ (reference sequence). V was trimmed by 1 base and J by 2 bases, leaving 5 bases between them. The CDR3 region is CASSLVVTNEKLFF. CDR3 bases: TGTGCCAGCAGCTTAGTAGTTACTAATGAAAAACTGTTTTTT.

This sequence joins TRBV20-1 and TRBJ1-2, with no clear D. Per germline, CDR1 DFQATT and CDR2 SNEGSKA (reference sequence). CDR3 length equals 11 residues. With 5 bases removed from V and 4 bases from J, the gap between germline ends came to 8 bases. The CDR3 bases are TGCAGTGCTTCTGTACGCTATGGCTACACCTTC. Translation: CSASVRYGYTF.

The rearrangement uses TRBV24-1 and TRBJ2-3; the D is unclear. There are 12 residues in the CDR3. V gave up 10 bases and J gave up 2 bases, with 9 bases separating them. Germline loops: CDR1 KGHDR, CDR2 SFDVKD. The CDR3 here is CATSSTTDTQYF. CDR3 nucleotide sequence: TGTGCCACGAGTTCGACCACAGATACGCAGTATTTT.

The rearrangement uses TRBV19 and TRBJ1-2, with D possibly TRBD1 on 5 matching bases. V was cut by 6 bases and J by 6 bases, with 20 bases left in between. Per the germline V gene, CDR1 is LNHDA and CDR2 is SQIVND (reference sequence). The length of the CDR3 is 15 residues. The CDR3, as DNA: TGTGCCAGTAGCTCCTATCGGGGCAGCCAGGATGGCTACACCTTC. Translating gives CASSSYRGSQDGYTF. Using reference TRBV19 and TRBJ1-2 for the parts outside the CDR3, the full variable domain is DGGITQSPKYLFRKEGQNVTLSCEQNLNHDAMYWYRQDPGQGLRLIYYSQIVNDFQKGDIAEGYSVSREKKESFPLTVTSAQKNPTAFYLCASSSYRGSQDGYTFGSGTRLTVV.